These T cell receptor beta chains were read from a single sample in a study of T cells in Graves' hyperthyroidism and ophthalmopathy. TCRdb re-derived calls from the multiplex PCR reads in MiXCR, one entry per CDR3 protein. In the table there are some 650,000 distinct CDR3 sequences, about a sixth of which are singletons. Sequencing was carried out using blood. The source of these receptors is a woman in her forties with Graves' ophthalmopathy. CDR3s include the opening cysteine and the closing phenylalanine or tryptophan. A D gene is named only where the DNA matches it firmly. Where a row states a size, it is once, few, many or the class of an expanded clone; other rows omit it.

d_call	v_call	clone_size	j_call	cdr3_aa	cdr3_nt
NA	TRBV6-1	NA	TRBJ2-1	CASSAAGALNEQFF	TGTGCCAGCAGTGCCGCGGGGGCCTTAAATGAGCAGTTCTTC
TRBD1	TRBV11-2	many	TRBJ2-1	CASSLSQGAYEQFF	TGTGCCAGCAGCTTATCTCAGGGGGCATATGAGCAGTTCTTC
TRBD2	TRBV9	NA	TRBJ2-4	CASSVGPTGGIQYF	TGTGCCAGCAGCGTAGGCCCGACGGGGGGCATTCAGTACTTC
TRBD1	TRBV28	many	TRBJ1-2	CASSLYGTGLGYTF	TGTGCCAGCAGTTTATACGGGACAGGGTTGGGCTACACCTTC
TRBD1	TRBV2	many	TRBJ2-2	CASSAGQGTAGELFF	TGTGCCAGCAGCGCGGGACAGGGGACGGCCGGGGAGCTGTTTTTT
TRBD2	TRBV20-1	many	TRBJ2-7	CSASSGTSGPPYEQYF	TGCAGTGCTAGTTCCGGGACTAGCGGGCCCCCCTACGAGCAGTACTTC
TRBD1	TRBV15	few	TRBJ1-2	CATSRDRGLGYGYTF	TGTGCCACCAGCAGGGACAGGGGGCTCGGCTATGGCTACACCTTC
NA	TRBV15	many	TRBJ1-5	CATSRARLGSNQPQHF	TGTGCCACCAGCAGAGCAAGGTTAGGAAGCAATCAGCCCCAGCATTTT
TRBD2	TRBV20-1	NA	TRBJ2-2	CSAGLAGRTGELFF	TGCAGTGCTGGACTAGCGGGGCGGACCGGGGAGCTGTTTTTT
NA	TRBV5-1	few	TRBJ2-5	CASSRDSIQETQYF	TGCGCCAGCAGCCGCGACAGCATTCAAGAGACCCAGTACTTC
NA	TRBV2	many	TRBJ2-5	CASDRGSVETQYF	TGTGCCAGCGATCGGGGTAGCGTGGAGACCCAGTACTTC
NA	TRBV20-1	few	TRBJ1-1	CSAPGWVNTEAFF	TGCAGTGCTCCAGGGTGGGTGAACACTGAAGCTTTCTTT
NA	TRBV2	few	TRBJ1-1	CASSSGGLGEAFF	TGTGCCAGCAGTTCGGGGGGGTTGGGTGAAGCTTTCTTT
TRBD1	TRBV20-1	many	TRBJ1-4	CSATGTGNEKLFF	TGCAGTGCAACCGGGACAGGGAATGAAAAACTGTTTTTT
TRBD1	TRBV7-9	NA	TRBJ1-3	CASSGRTGATGNTIYF	TGTGCCAGCAGCGGACGGACAGGGGCTACTGGAAACACCATATATTTT
NA	TRBV11-2	many	TRBJ1-4	CASSPGPGREKLFF	TGTGCCAGCAGCCCAGGGCCGGGGAGGGAAAAACTGTTTTTT
NA	TRBV12-3/TRBV12-4	many	TRBJ2-3	CASSPQSVPPPDTQYF	TGTGCCAGCAGTCCCCAGAGCGTTCCCCCCCCAGATACGCAGTATTTT
TRBD1	TRBV6-1	many	TRBJ1-2	CASSPHSFSRSHRTGGYGYTF	TGTGCCAGCAGTCCCCACAGTTTCTCCCGGTCCCACCGTACAGGGGGCTATGGCTACACCTTC
NA	TRBV6-5	many	TRBJ1-1	CASSYEPNTEAFF	TGTGCCAGCAGTTACGAACCCAACACTGAAGCTTTCTTT
TRBD1	TRBV2	once	TRBJ2-1	CASSLEGAQYNEQFF	TGTGCCAGCAGCTTAGAGGGGGCTCAGTACAATGAGCAGTTCTTC
NA	TRBV12-3/TRBV12-4	NA	TRBJ2-5	CASSRGETRYF	TGTGCCAGCAGTAGAGGGGAGACCCGGTACTTC
TRBD1	TRBV6-1	NA	TRBJ2-5	CASSITGEETQYF	TGTGCCAGCAGTATAACAGGGGAAGAGACCCAGTACTTC
TRBD2	TRBV5-1	many	TRBJ2-1	CASSPRSSGGYGEQFF	TGCGCCAGCAGCCCCAGGTCTAGCGGGGGCTACGGGGAGCAGTTCTTC
NA	TRBV2	many	TRBJ2-3	CASSTDRKSSTDTQYF	TGTGCCAGCAGTACAGACAGAAAATCTAGCACAGATACGCAGTATTTT
TRBD2	TRBV30	many	TRBJ2-3	CAWSGATSRSEDTQYF	TGTGCCTGGAGTGGTGCGACTAGCAGGTCGGAAGATACGCAGTATTTT
TRBD2	TRBV20-1	few	TRBJ2-7	CSAHTWTSGIYEQYF	TGCAGTGCCCATACTTGGACTAGCGGTATCTACGAGCAGTACTTC
TRBD1	TRBV5-5	many	TRBJ1-2	CASSFRDRERGYTF	TGTGCCAGCAGCTTCCGGGACAGGGAACGCGGCTACACCTTC
NA	TRBV27	NA	TRBJ2-2	CASSFGQGSVLFF	TGTGCCAGCAGTTTCGGCCAGGGCAGTGTGCTGTTTTTT
NA	TRBV2	many	TRBJ2-3	CASRAAVGTDTQYF	TGTGCCAGCCGGGCAGCGGTTGGCACAGATACGCAGTATTTT
TRBD1	TRBV5-5	NA	TRBJ1-4	CASSSGQGAYEKLFF	TGTGCCAGCAGTTCCGGACAGGGGGCCTATGAAAAACTGTTTTTT
TRBD2	TRBV30	many	TRBJ2-3	CAFSLGGGGGTDTQYF	TGTGCCTTCTCCCTTGGGGGGGGAGGAGGCACAGATACGCAGTATTTT
NA	TRBV9	NA	TRBJ2-3	CASSVGDDTQYF	TGTGCCAGCAGCGTAGGAGATGATACGCAGTATTTT
TRBD1	TRBV5-1	many	TRBJ2-7	CASSLGRDRADEQYF	TGCGCCAGCAGCTTGGGACGGGACAGGGCCGACGAGCAGTACTTC
TRBD2	TRBV20-1	many	TRBJ2-3	CSAIGLAGRWGTDTQYF	TGCAGTGCTATCGGACTAGCGGGCCGGTGGGGCACAGATACGCAGTATTTT
TRBD2	TRBV19	few	TRBJ2-1	CASSSRTGGRSDEQFF	TGTGCCAGTAGTAGCCGAACTGGCGGGAGAAGTGATGAGCAGTTCTTC
NA	TRBV4-1	NA	TRBJ2-1	CASSQHFDNEQFF	TGCGCCAGCAGCCAACATTTTGACAATGAGCAGTTCTTC
NA	TRBV2	NA	TRBJ2-1	CASSHQLGSVDEQFF	TGTGCCAGCAGTCACCAACTAGGGAGCGTCGATGAGCAGTTCTTC
NA	TRBV7-8	few	TRBJ2-7	CASSLGQTYYEQYF	TGTGCCAGCAGCTTAGGTCAAACTTACTACGAGCAGTACTTC
TRBD1	TRBV3-1	many	TRBJ1-6	CASSPLTGGNSPLHF	TGTGCCAGCAGCCCCCTGACAGGGGGCAATTCACCCCTCCACTTT
NA	TRBV28	many	TRBJ1-5	CASSFRSWGNQPQHF	TGTGCCAGCAGTTTTCGCAGCTGGGGCAATCAGCCCCAGCATTTT
NA	TRBV2	many	TRBJ1-3	CASAGYSGNTIYF	TGTGCCAGCGCAGGTTACTCTGGAAACACCATATATTTT
NA	TRBV6-1	NA	TRBJ2-1	CASSKGIEQFF	TGTGCCAGCAGTAAGGGGATTGAGCAGTTCTTC